The 15 T cell receptor beta chains in this list originate from one sample, sequenced in a study of tumor-infiltrating lymphocytes in localized non-small cell lung cancer (dated by TCRdb to about 2021). The library was obtained by the immunoSEQ multiplex PCR assay. TCRdb re-hosts the immuneACCESS table, in-frame sequences only. Its copies lack some clones; in the studies checked, an unresolved V gene accounts for under half of them, and the cause for the rest is not known. The sample includes about 6,700 clones, with 70% to 80% observed a single time. The top ten hold about 15% of the sample. The sample taken for sequencing was uninvolved lung tissue not adjacent to the tumor. The source is a human donor with non-small cell lung cancer.

The chain combines TRBV6-9 with TRBJ1-2; perhaps TRBD1 as D (6 bases). V lost 11 bases and J 8 bases, leaving 15 bases between the germline ends. This CDR3 has 11 residues. The V gene's germline CDR1 is MNHGY and CDR2 SVAAGI. The CDR3 loop is CAGQGGAGYTF. CDR3 in DNA: TGTGCCGGTCAAGGGGGGGCGGGCTACACCTTC.

This chain joins TRBV6-1 and TRBJ1-2, with unresolved D. Trimming cost V 1 base and J 6 bases, with 9 bases left between them. The CDR3 length is 13 residues. Germline V lookup: CDR1 MNHNS, CDR2 SASEGT. The CDR3 here is CASSEGTKDGYTF. CDR3 in DNA: TGTGCCAGCAGTGAAGGGACGAAGGATGGCTACACCTTC.

The CDR3 sequence: CASSVQDHYSNQPQHF. The CDR3 bases are TGTGCCAGTAGTGTGCAGGACCACTATAGCAATCAGCCCCAGCATTTT. This chain uses TRBV19 with TRBJ1-5; D call uncertain. From germline, CDR1 is LNHDA and CDR2 SQIVND (reference sequence). Trimming cost V 5 bases and J 0 bases, with 14 bases left between them. The CDR3 length is 16 residues.

The chain couples TRBV5-8 to TRBJ1-5, with 10 bases aligning to TRBD1. The CDR3 loop spans 16 amino acids. The germline V gene has CDR1 SGHTS and CDR2 YDEGEE. V lost 0 bases, J lost 5 bases, and 5 bases stayed unmatched. Here the CDR3 reads CASSLGQGALYQPQHF. The CDR3 DNA reads as TGTGCCAGCAGCTTGGGACAGGGGGCTTTGTATCAGCCCCAGCATTTT.

In its sample, this clone ranks as medium-sized. The gene calls are TRBV4-1 and TRBJ2-3, with TRBD1 matching over 8 bases. After removal of 1 base from V and 6 bases from J, the junction contained 6 bases not matched to a gene. This CDR3 is built from 15 residues. CDR1 is MGHRA and CDR2 is YSYEKL in the germline V gene. CDR3 residues: CASSQVAGGQDTQYF. CDR3 DNA sequence: TGCGCCAGCAGCCAAGTTGCAGGGGGCCAGGATACGCAGTATTTT.

This chain connects TRBV6-1 to TRBJ2-2, with D perhaps matching TRBD2 (6 bases). Per germline, CDR1 MNHNS and CDR2 SASEGT. There are 13 residues in the CDR3. Trimming took 7 bases from V and 6 from J, leaving 12 bases between them. CDR3 residues: CASKTPGAGELFF. CDR3 nucleotides: TGTGCCAGCAAAACTCCGGGGGCCGGGGAGCTGTTTTTT.

The chain joins TRBV6-5 to TRBJ2-3; D unresolved. Germline CDR1 is MNHEY and CDR2 is SVGAGI. Trimming removed 4 bases from V and 13 bases from J, with 18 bases in between. The CDR3 is made up of 13 amino acids. CDR3: CASSSPRETREYF. CDR3 DNA sequence: TGTGCCAGCAGTTCCCCCAGAGAGACAAGAGAGTATTTT.

The rearrangement links TRBV7-8 to TRBJ2-5; the D call may be TRBD1 or TRBD2 (5 bases each). Per the germline V gene, CDR1 is SGHVS and CDR2 is FQNEAQ. The V gene lost 0 bases and the J gene lost 5 bases, with 13 bases spanning the gap. The CDR3 loop spans 15 amino acids. The CDR3 protein is CASSLAHGGSETQYF. DNA for the CDR3: TGTGCCAGCAGCTTAGCGCATGGGGGTAGTGAGACCCAGTACTTC.

This clone is a singleton in its sample. The CDR3 bases are TGCGCCAGCAGCCGCGGGACAGGGGGCTCGGGGTCCTACGAGCAGTACTTC. Translating gives CASSRGTGGSGSYEQYF. V gene TRBV4-3 combines with J gene TRBJ2-7; 12 bases are shared with TRBD1. This CDR3 is built from 17 residues. The ends lost 4 bases at V and 1 base at J; junction bases unmatched: 8. Germline V gene data show CDR1 as LGHNA and CDR2 as YSLEER.

The rearrangement links TRBV19 to TRBJ2-3; 8 nucleotides agree with TRBD2. The CDR3 spans 13 residues. V trimming: 6 bases; J trimming: 4 bases; junction bases outside the gene matches: 3. Germline CDR1 and CDR2: LNHDA and SQIVND (reference sequence). The CDR3 loop reads CASSAGGADTQYF. The CDR3 DNA is TGTGCCAGTAGCGCGGGAGGCGCAGATACGCAGTATTTT.

The V and J genes are TRBV14 and TRBJ1-6, with a weak D call TRBD1 (6 bases). Trimming took 4 bases from V and 10 from J, leaving 11 bases between them. Germline values: CDR1 SGHDN, CDR2 FVKESK. This CDR3 is built from 13 residues. CDR3 amino acids: CASSLTGSSPLHF. CDR3 coding DNA: TGTGCCAGCAGCCTTACAGGGAGCTCACCCCTCCACTTT.

The chain combines TRBV9 with TRBJ2-1; no definite D call. V shed 0 bases and J shed 5 bases, with 12 bases lying between them. The CDR3 covers 15 residues. CDR1 and CDR2 from the germline V gene are SGDLS and YYNGEE. CDR3 nucleotide sequence: TGTGCCAGCAGCGTAGACGGTTCAAGGGACAATGAGCAGTTCTTC. This sequence encodes CASSVDGSRDNEQFF.

The rearrangement joins TRBV10-3 to TRBJ2-7; D may be TRBD1 or TRBD2 (6 bases each). V gave up 2 bases and J gave up 7 bases, with 12 bases separating them. The CDR3 extends over 13 amino acids. Germline loops: CDR1 ENHRY, CDR2 SYGVKD. The CDR3 reads CAISEEGGGEQYF. The CDR3 region has the DNA TGTGCCATCAGTGAGGAGGGGGGAGGTGAGCAGTACTTC.

The chain links TRBV6-5 to TRBJ1-2; 9 nucleotides align to TRBD1. The trim removed 6 bases at V and 5 bases at J, leaving 10 bases unmatched. CDR1 is MNHEY, CDR2 SVGAGI, per germline. CDR3 length: 15 residues. The CDR3 DNA reads as TGTGCCAGCAGACTCACAGGGGGCGCCGGGTATGGCTACACCTTC. Translation: CASRLTGGAGYGYTF.

The V gene is TRBV6-4, the J gene TRBJ2-1; D is unclear. Germline CDR1 and CDR2: MRHNA and SNTAGT. The CDR3 loop spans 13 amino acids. V was trimmed by 2 bases and J by 9 bases, leaving 11 bases between them. The CDR3 loop is CASSDTLTREQFF. The CDR3 nucleotides read TGTGCCAGCAGTGACACGCTTACTCGTGAGCAGTTCTTC.